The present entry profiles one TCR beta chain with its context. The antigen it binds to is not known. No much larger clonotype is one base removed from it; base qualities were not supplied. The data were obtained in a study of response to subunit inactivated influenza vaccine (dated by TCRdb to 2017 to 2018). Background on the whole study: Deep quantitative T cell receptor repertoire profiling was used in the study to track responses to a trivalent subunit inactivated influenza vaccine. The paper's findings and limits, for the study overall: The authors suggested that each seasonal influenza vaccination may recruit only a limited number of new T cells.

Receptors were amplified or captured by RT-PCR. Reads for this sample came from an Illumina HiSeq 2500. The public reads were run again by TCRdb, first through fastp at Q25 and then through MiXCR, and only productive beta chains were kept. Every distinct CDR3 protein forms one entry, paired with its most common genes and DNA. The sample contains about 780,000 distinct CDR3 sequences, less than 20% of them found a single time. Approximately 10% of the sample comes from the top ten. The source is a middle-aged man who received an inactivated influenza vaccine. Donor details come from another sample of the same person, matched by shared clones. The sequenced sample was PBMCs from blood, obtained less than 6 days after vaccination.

The bases read TGTGCCAGCAGTCCTCACGATAGAAATTCACCCCTCCACTTT. Its protein reads: CASSPHDRNSPLHF. Recombination joined TRBV6-1 with TRBJ1-6, with an unclear D gene assignment. From its cysteine to its phenylalanine, the CDR3 spans 14 amino acids. Solely the CDR3 DNA is kept, with 42 bases framed from the first base. V gives up 5 bases and J gives up 7 bases, and the segment between their germline ends measures 12 bases. In the germline V gene, CDR1 corresponds to MNHNS and CDR2 to SASEGT.